What follows describes a single T cell receptor beta chain. These data come from a study of T-cell memory formation after mild COVID-19. In the study overall: TCR clusters were mostly confined to one donor each.

TCRdb fed the 5' RACE reads into MiXCR, producing one record per CDR3 protein. The data hold 470,000 or so distinct CDR3 sequences, with about 23% observed a single time. CDR1 and CDR2 (germline): MNHEY, SMNVEV (reference sequence). The CDR3 is 15 residues long. V was pared by 7 bases and J by 6 bases, with 18 bases between. Sequenced input: PBMCs or a T cell subset sorted from them (not recorded which). The clonotype was recovered from an adult woman who had mild COVID-19 (a few samples of this study predate the infection). Cell type and time point are not known. V gene TRBV27 combines with J gene TRBJ2-2; tentatively, D is TRBD2 (5 bases). CDR3 sequence reads: CASITTHGGPGELFF. DNA for the CDR3: TGTGCCAGCATTACTACCCACGGCGGGCCCGGGGAGCTGTTTTTT.